These 21 T cell receptor beta chains originate from one sample sequenced in a study of blood T cell repertoires in COVID-19. Clones were read by immunoSEQ multiplex PCR, and TCRdb kept only the in-frame ones, dropping some. Of 90,000 or so clones in the sample, roughly 86% were seen once. The sequenced sample consisted of peripheral blood. These receptors were obtained from a man aged 50-59 years with active COVID-19.

The J gene is TRBJ2-7, the V gene TRBV4-3, with TRBD1 matching 9 bases. This CDR3 comprises 14 residues. The trim removed 5 bases at V and 7 bases at J, leaving 9 bases unmatched. CDR1 is LGHNA, CDR2 YSLEER, per germline. CDR3 DNA: TGCGCCAGCAGCAGGGACAGGGTTGGGAGTGAGCAGTACTTC. It codes for CASSRDRVGSEQYF.

J is TRBJ2-1 and V is TRBV9; D is uncertain. Looked up from germline, CDR1 is SGDLS and CDR2 is YYNGEE. The CDR3 covers 13 residues. The V gene lost 2 bases and the J gene lost 5 bases, with 8 bases spanning the gap. CDR3 in amino acids: CASSVNYNNEQFF. CDR3 nucleotide sequence: TGTGCCAGCAGCGTGAACTATAACAATGAGCAGTTCTTC.

The genes are TRBV4-3 and TRBJ2-1; TRBD2 matches at 12 bases. With 1 base clipped from V and 8 bases from J, the junction kept 6 bases outside the gene matches. CDR3 length equals 16 residues. The germline V gene encodes CDR1 LGHNA and CDR2 YSLEER. The CDR3 region is CASSQGPSGGAYEQFF. The DNA of the CDR3 is TGCGCCAGCAGCCAAGGGCCTAGCGGGGGGGCCTATGAGCAGTTCTTC.

The V call is TRBV30, the J call TRBJ1-2; D remains ambiguous. CDR1 GTSNPN and CDR2 SVGIG come from the germline V gene (reference sequence). The CDR3 sequence is 12 residues long. V lost 1 base to trimming and J lost 4 bases, with 7 bases between them. CDR3 coding DNA: TGTGCCTGGAGTGGCGGCGGCTATGGCTACACCTTC. It yields the protein CAWSGGGYGYTF.

The chain links TRBV30 to TRBJ1-2; D ambiguous. The CDR3 is made up of 13 amino acids. Per germline, CDR1 GTSNPN and CDR2 SVGIG (reference sequence). Trimming pared 2 bases from V and 0 bases from J, leaving 7 bases between. The CDR3 nucleotides read TGTGCCTGGAGTCGAGGAGCTAACTATGGCTACACCTTC. This sequence encodes CAWSRGANYGYTF.

CDR3 coding DNA: TGTGCCAGCAGCTTAGGGGCGGGAGATACGCAGTATTTT. It specifies CASSLGAGDTQYF. J is TRBJ2-3 and V is TRBV7-2; TRBD2 might be the D (5 bases). Germline CDR1 and CDR2: SGHTA and FQGNSA. Deletions cut 1 base from V and 5 bases from J, with 7 bases between. This CDR3 is built from 13 residues.

This clone was picked up a small number of times. The chain couples TRBV6-1 to TRBJ2-7; D uncertain. The CDR3 totals 14 residues. Looked up from germline, CDR1 is MNHNS and CDR2 is SASEGT. V was trimmed by 1 base and J by 1 base, leaving 8 bases between them. For the CDR3, the DNA is TGTGCCAGCAGTGAAGAGCCCAGGTCCTACGAGCAGTACTTC. This translates into CASSEEPRSYEQYF.

The chain joins TRBV27 to TRBJ1-6, with D maybe TRBD1 (6 bases). CDR1 is MNHEY and CDR2 is SMNVEV in the germline V gene (reference sequence). The CDR3 runs to 15 residues. Trimming took off 0 bases at V and 5 bases at J, with 8 bases between the two ends. The CDR3 sequence is CASSLSGGHNSPLHF. The CDR3 DNA is TGTGCCAGCAGTTTATCAGGGGGACATAATTCACCCCTCCACTTT.

This clone is a singleton in its sample. CDR3 nucleotide sequence: TGTGCCAGCTCACTGGACAGAACTGTCGGCTACACCTTC. It specifies CASSLDRTVGYTF. The chain employs TRBV18 and TRBJ1-2; the D gene is possibly TRBD1 (6 bases). The CDR3 is 13 amino acids. Germline V gene data show CDR1 as KGHSH and CDR2 as LQKENI. V was cut by 4 bases and J by 8 bases, with 14 bases left in between.

In this sample, this clone turned up once. This sequence joins TRBV4-1 and TRBJ2-1, with 9 bases identical to TRBD1. The V and J ends lost 3 bases and 12 bases, in that order; junction bases with no gene match: 6. This CDR3 has 13 residues. CDR1 MGHRA and CDR2 YSYEKL come from the germline V gene. The CDR3 region is CASSQGDRAGQFF. In DNA form, the CDR3 reads TGCGCCAGCAGCCAGGGGGACAGGGCGGGGCAGTTCTTC.

The gene calls are TRBV5-6 and TRBJ1-2, with 7 bases that match TRBD1. The CDR3 is 15 amino acids. V shed 4 bases, J shed 0 bases, and the junction held 6 bases outside the gene matches. The V gene's germline CDR1 is SGHDT and CDR2 YYEEEE. The CDR3 region is CASSAGTASNYGYTF. The CDR3, as DNA: TGTGCCAGCAGCGCCGGGACAGCTTCTAACTATGGCTACACCTTC.

The CDR3 region is CASSLRTNPGGNQPQHF. The DNA of the CDR3 is TGTGCCAGTAGCCTGCGGACAAACCCTGGGGGCAATCAGCCCCAGCATTTT. This rearrangement joins TRBV19 to TRBJ1-5, with D possibly being TRBD1 (5 bases). The CDR3 runs 17 residues. Trimming took 6 bases from V and 2 from J, leaving 20 bases between them. Germline V gene lookup returns CDR1 LNHDA and CDR2 SQIVND (reference sequence).

The rearrangement links TRBV14 to TRBJ2-1; a possible D gene is TRBD1 (6 bases). This CDR3 region has 18 residues. Germline V gives CDR1 SGHDN, CDR2 FVKESK. V lost 4 bases and J lost 0, with 19 bases in between. The chain's CDR3 is CASSPFTGMSYSYNEQFF. CDR3 coding DNA: TGTGCCAGCAGCCCTTTTACAGGGATGTCTTACTCCTACAATGAGCAGTTCTTC.

In its sample, this clone was seen once. The chain joins TRBV27 to TRBJ2-3, with 8 bases that match TRBD1. Germline V gene lookup returns CDR1 MNHEY and CDR2 SMNVEV (reference sequence). The CDR3 has 18 residues. V shed 1 base, J shed 1 base, and the junction held 10 bases outside the gene matches. As DNA, the CDR3 is TGTGCCAGCAGTTTATGGCATGGGACAGGCGGCGGCACAGATACGCAGTATTTT. Residues: CASSLWHGTGGGTDTQYF.

The rearrangement joins TRBV7-2 to TRBJ2-1, with 7 bases fitting TRBD1. The trim removed 3 bases at V and 5 bases at J, leaving 1 base unmatched. The CDR3 loop spans 13 amino acids. Germline CDR1 SGHTA, CDR2 FQGNSA. CDR3 in amino acids: CASSFTGDNEQFF. In DNA, the CDR3 is TGTGCCAGCAGCTTTACAGGGGACAATGAGCAGTTCTTC.

The chain has TRBV28 and TRBJ1-4; D unresolved. The length of the CDR3 is 14 residues. V lost 6 bases to trimming and J lost 3 bases, with 11 bases between them. Per germline, CDR1 MDHEN and CDR2 SYDVKM. CDR3 nucleotide sequence: TGTGCCAGCAGGTCAGGCTTGGCTAATGAAAAACTGTTTTTT. Its protein is CASRSGLANEKLFF.

This clone was seen more than once but under ten times. The chain combines TRBV11-2 with TRBJ2-2, with a tentative D call TRBD1 (6 bases). Trimming took off 5 bases at V and 4 bases at J, with 14 bases between the two ends. This CDR3 spans 15 amino acids. Germline-derived CDR1 and CDR2 are SGHAT and FQNNGV. DNA for the CDR3: TGTGCCAGCAGCCTATCGACACAGGGCACCGGGGAGCTGTTTTTT. Translated, it gives CASSLSTQGTGELFF.

V and J are TRBV6-5 and TRBJ2-7; no firm D call. The CDR3 runs 11 residues. Germline V gene sequence: CDR1 MNHEY, CDR2 SVGAGI. V was trimmed by 5 bases and J by 6 bases, leaving 8 bases between them. The CDR3 protein is CASSLYGEQYF. CDR3 sequence (DNA): TGTGCCAGCAGTCTATACGGCGAGCAGTACTTC.

This rearrangement joins TRBV5-5 to TRBJ2-1, with D maybe TRBD1 (6 bases). V lost 4 bases and J 6 bases, leaving 26 bases between the germline ends. CDR3 length: 18 amino acids. The germline V gene has CDR1 SGHKS and CDR2 YYEKEE (reference sequence). The chain's CDR3 is CASSLRPGTFSEPNEQFF. CDR3 nucleotide sequence: TGTGCCAGCAGCCTCCGTCCCGGGACATTTTCTGAACCCAATGAGCAGTTCTTC.

This chain joins TRBV6-5 and TRBJ2-2; D perhaps matches TRBD1 (5 bases). Trimming pared 2 bases from V and 5 bases from J, leaving 12 bases between. The V gene's germline CDR1 is MNHEY and CDR2 SVGAGI. There are 15 residues in the CDR3. The CDR3 reads CASSYRQGRTGELFF. CDR3 nucleotide sequence: TGTGCCAGCAGTTACAGGCAGGGAAGGACCGGGGAGCTGTTTTTT.

The V and J genes are TRBV28 and TRBJ1-2; weak D call: TRBD1 (6 bases). V lost 2 bases, J lost 6 bases, and 10 bases lay in between. Germline loops: CDR1 MDHEN, CDR2 SYDVKM. The CDR3 extends over 13 amino acids. The CDR3, as DNA: TGTGCCAGCAGTTTAATGGCAGGGGATGGCTACACCTTC. This translates into CASSLMAGDGYTF.